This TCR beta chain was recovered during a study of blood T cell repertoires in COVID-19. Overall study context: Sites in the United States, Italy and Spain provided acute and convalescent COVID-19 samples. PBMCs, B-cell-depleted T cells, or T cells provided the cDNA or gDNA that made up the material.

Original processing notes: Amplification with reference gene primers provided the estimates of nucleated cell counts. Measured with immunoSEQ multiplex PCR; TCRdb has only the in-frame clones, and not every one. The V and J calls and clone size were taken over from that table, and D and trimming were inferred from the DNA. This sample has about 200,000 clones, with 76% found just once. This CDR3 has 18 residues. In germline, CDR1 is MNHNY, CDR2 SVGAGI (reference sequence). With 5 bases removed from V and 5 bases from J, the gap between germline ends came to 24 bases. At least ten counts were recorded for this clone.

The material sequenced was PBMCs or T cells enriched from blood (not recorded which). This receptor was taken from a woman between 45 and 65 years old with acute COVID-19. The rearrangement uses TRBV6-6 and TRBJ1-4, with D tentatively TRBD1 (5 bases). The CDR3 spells CASSRPRSGNGRNEKLFF. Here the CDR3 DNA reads TGTGCCAGCAGTCGACCCCGATCAGGGAATGGGCGGAATGAAAAACTGTTTTTT.